The subject of this entry is one T cell receptor (beta chain). The antigen remains unidentified. Both subsets, CD45RA+ naive and CD45RA-negative memory, were split from the CD4+ cells. These data come from a study of shared clonotypes between healthy human individuals. Findings and caveats of the study: With a few donors compared, 4.5% to 6.5% of naive CD4 clonotypes were shared. Memory subsets generally showed smaller estimated richness than naive subsets did.

Each PCR replicate from the sorted subsets contained about 200 ng DNA, which is some 31,000 T cell genomes. Clones were read by immunoSEQ multiplex PCR, and TCRdb kept only the in-frame ones, dropping some. The sample has 2.3 million or so clones; 80% to 95% are singletons. Sequencing input: naive CD4+ T cells from PBMCs. Described subset: CD45RA+ positively selected. This receptor was identified in a man aged 18 to 35 in good health. Some clones in this sample may be carry-over from other donors' samples.

The CDR3 loop is CASGRGQTDTQYF. The DNA of the CDR3 is TGCGCCAGCGGAAGAGGGCAAACAGATACGCAGTATTTT. The chain has TRBV5-1 and TRBJ2-3; tentatively, D is TRBD2 (5 bases). The CDR3 runs to 13 residues. V lost 7 bases to trimming and J lost 3 bases, with 12 bases between them. CDR1 and CDR2 (germline): SGHRS, YFSETQ.